This T cell receptor beta chain comes out of a study of T cells in Graves' hyperthyroidism and ophthalmopathy. Turning to the study itself: Peripheral blood draws took place at initial diagnosis, ahead of any treatment. Whole-study findings and limits: Progression to ophthalmopathy was predicted a median of 6.5 months early. Most thyroid-expanded clonotypes above 0.001 were also found in blood.

Uncontrolled infections, other autoimmune diseases, pregnancy or lactation led to exclusion of patients. Amplification of TCR beta CDR3 regions used RNA as the template. An initial round of RT-PCR targeting the TCR CDR3 relied on the HTBI primer set. Each CDR3 protein is one row after TCRdb ran MiXCR on the multiplex PCR reads. The sample has around 610,000 distinct CDR3 sequences; approximately 15% are singletons. Turning to this clonotype: Antigen specificity is unknown.

Source material: blood. This clonotype originated in a woman aged 40 to 49 with Graves' ophthalmopathy.

The CDR3 loop reads CSARTSGEFYEQYF. In DNA form, the CDR3 reads TGCAGTGCTCGGACTAGCGGGGAATTCTACGAGCAGTACTTC. The chain employs TRBV20-1 and TRBJ2-7, with 12 bases identical to TRBD2. This CDR3 spans 14 amino acids. Germline V gene lookup returns CDR1 DFQATT and CDR2 SNEGSKA (reference sequence). J lost 3 bases, V lost 5 bases, and 5 bases had no gene match.